These 21 T cell receptor beta chains share one sample of origin, sequenced in a study of cytomegalovirus exposure and HLA in healthy donors. Libraries were prepared by immunoSEQ multiplex PCR; TCRdb keeps only in-frame clonotypes and omits some of them. This table holds about 240,000 clones, around 87% found once. The specimen was PBMCs. The receptors originated from a man aged 18 to 35 in good health and CMV-seronegative.

The J gene is TRBJ2-2, the V gene TRBV5-1; TRBD1 might be the D (7 bases). Trimming shortened V by 0 bases and J by 6 bases, and 18 bases separated the two germline ends. The CDR3 has 17 amino acids. Per the germline V gene, CDR1 is SGHRS and CDR2 is YFSETQ. The CDR3 here is CASSLDSQGGAAGELFF. CDR3 coding DNA: TGCGCCAGCAGCTTGGACTCCCAGGGGGGAGCAGCCGGGGAGCTGTTTTTT.

The rearrangement links TRBV29-1 to TRBJ2-2; D not certain. The germline gives CDR1 SQVTM, CDR2 ANQGSEA. The CDR3 has 14 amino acids. The V and J ends lost 4 bases and 2 bases respectively, with 11 bases between them. The CDR3 reads CSVGYSSNTGELFF. The CDR3 nucleotides read TGCAGCGTTGGATACAGCAGCAACACCGGGGAGCTGTTTTTT.

The chain joins TRBV7-9 to TRBJ2-7, with 7 bases lining up with TRBD2. This CDR3 has 13 residues. The germline gives CDR1 SEHNR, CDR2 FQNEAQ (reference sequence). V gave up 6 bases and J gave up 3 bases; unmatched junction bases: 5. CDR3 coding DNA: TGTGCCAGCAGTTGGGGACTACGCTACGAGCAGTACTTC. Amino acid sequence: CASSWGLRYEQYF. The whole variable domain, filled in from reference TRBV7-9 and TRBJ2-7, reads DTGVSQNPRHKITKRGQNVTFRCDPISEHNRLYWYRQTLGQGPEFLTYFQNEAQLEKSRLLSDRFSAERPKGSFSTLEIQRTEQGDSAMYLCASSWGLRYEQYFGPGTRLTVT.

The chain joins TRBV29-1 to TRBJ1-1, with D possibly TRBD1 on 6 matching bases. The germline gives CDR1 SQVTM, CDR2 ANQGSEA. Trimming shortened V by 2 bases and J by 1 base, and 20 bases separated the two germline ends. CDR3 length: 17 residues. The CDR3 DNA sequence: TGCAGCGTTGAACATAACGCCGGCACAGGGAGGAACACTGAAGCTTTCTTT. As protein: CSVEHNAGTGRNTEAFF.

The chain couples TRBV5-1 to TRBJ1-2; 7 nucleotides agree with TRBD1. The CDR3 runs 14 residues. V lost 3 bases and J lost 7; bases outside the gene matches: 9. Germline lookup yields CDR1 SGHRS and CDR2 YFSETQ. The CDR3 is CASSSGQDNLGYTF. CDR3 coding DNA: TGCGCCAGCAGCTCTGGACAGGACAATCTTGGCTACACCTTC.

The rearrangement joins TRBV4-1 to TRBJ2-5, with 10 bases matching TRBD2. The length of the CDR3 is 15 residues. Germline V gene lookup returns CDR1 MGHRA and CDR2 YSYEKL. V lost 4 bases, J lost 4 bases, and 6 bases stayed unmatched. The CDR3 loop reads CASSLEGLALETQYF. The CDR3 DNA reads as TGCGCCAGCAGCCTCGAGGGACTAGCGTTAGAGACCCAGTACTTC.

Concerning this clone itself: Other DNA sequences from this sample encode an identical CDR3 as well. The chain carries TRBV2 and TRBJ1-1; 8 positions agree with TRBD1. This CDR3 comprises 12 residues. The V segment lost 8 bases and the J segment 8 bases; nucleotides outside the gene matches: 7. From germline, CDR1 is SNHLY and CDR2 FYNNEI. The CDR3 here is CASGSGGTEAFF. In DNA, the CDR3 is TGTGCCAGCGGCTCAGGGGGCACCGAAGCTTTCTTT. Looking up the rest from reference TRBV2 and TRBJ1-1 gives the full variable domain: EPEVTQTPSHQVTQMGQEVILRCVPISNHLYFYWYRQILGQKVEFLVSFYNNEISEKSEIFDDQFSVERPDGSNFTLKIRSTKLEDSAMYFCASGSGGTEAFFGQGTRLTVV.

The chain carries TRBV4-1 and TRBJ1-2; D might be TRBD1 (5 bases). The V gene's germline CDR1 is MGHRA and CDR2 YSYEKL. Trimming cost V 1 base and J 8 bases, with 11 bases left between them. This CDR3 has 13 residues. CDR3 protein: CASSQAQGRGYTF. The CDR3 bases are TGCGCCAGCAGCCAAGCCCAGGGAAGAGGCTACACCTTC.

The CDR3 spells CASSRAAGYNEQFF. The CDR3 DNA follows: TGCGCCAGCAGCCGAGCGGCCGGGTACAATGAGCAGTTCTTC. This chain uses TRBV4-3 with TRBJ2-1; D is possibly TRBD2 (5 bases). Germline loops: CDR1 LGHNA, CDR2 YSLEER. The CDR3 is 14 residues long. V was trimmed by 4 bases and J by 4 bases, leaving 11 bases between them.

The chain carries TRBV1 and TRBJ1-6; TRBD1 was called by the table and not checked on the DNA. TRBV1 is deemed a pseudogene. CDR3 length: 15 amino acids. CDR3 sequence: CTSSQSSGVRSPLHF. The CDR3 bases are TGCACCAGCAGCCAAAGTTCAGGGGTGAGGTCACCCCTCCACTTT.

This sequence joins TRBV2 and TRBJ2-7, with 7 bases matching TRBD2. Germline V lookup: CDR1 SNHLY, CDR2 FYNNEI. Unmatched junction bases numbered 10, after V lost 8 bases and J lost 6 bases. The CDR3 is made up of 13 amino acids. The DNA for the CDR3 is TGTGCCAGCTGCCGGGAGGTAGGGCGCGAGCAGTACTTC. Its protein is CASCREVGREQYF.

The rearrangement joins TRBV19 to TRBJ2-7; TRBD2 aligns across 11 bases. The CDR3 runs to 15 residues. After removal of 3 bases from V and 6 bases from J, the junction contained 7 bases not matched to a gene. The germline gives CDR1 LNHDA, CDR2 SQIVND (reference sequence). CDR3 residues: CASSMATSGAGEQYF. CDR3 sequence (DNA): TGTGCCAGTAGTATGGCGACTAGCGGGGCGGGCGAGCAGTACTTC. Full variable domain (remainder filled in from reference TRBV19 and TRBJ2-7): DGGITQSPKYLFRKEGQNVTLSCEQNLNHDAMYWYRQDPGQGLRLIYYSQIVNDFQKGDIAEGYSVSREKKESFPLTVTSAQKNPTAFYLCASSMATSGAGEQYFGPGTRLTVT.

V gene TRBV7-2 combines with J gene TRBJ2-7; D is unresolved. This CDR3 contains 14 residues. Germline V gene data show CDR1 as SGHTA and CDR2 as FQGNSA. Trimming shortened V by 5 bases and J by 2 bases, and 13 bases separated the two germline ends. As DNA, the CDR3 is TGTGCCAGCAGCCCACGAGCACTTACCTACGAGCAGTACTTC. Translating it yields CASSPRALTYEQYF.

This rearrangement joins TRBV7-8 to TRBJ1-1; D gene uncertain. This CDR3 spans 13 amino acids. Germline V gives CDR1 SGHVS, CDR2 FQNEAQ. The V end was cut by 3 bases, the J end by 3 bases, with 8 bases between. The CDR3 nucleotides are TGTGCCAGCAGCTTTCACGGGGACACTGAAGCTTTCTTT. Translation gives CASSFHGDTEAFF. Full variable domain (outside the CDR3, taken from reference TRBV7-8 and TRBJ1-1): GAGVSQSPRYKVAKRGQDVALRCDPISGHVSLFWYQQALGQGPEFLTYFQNEAQLDKSGLPSDRFFAERPEGSVSTLKIQRTQQEDSAVYLCASSFHGDTEAFFGQGTRLTVV.

The V and J genes are TRBV2 and TRBJ2-7; possibly TRBD1 for D (5 bases). CDR1 and CDR2 from the germline V gene are SNHLY and FYNNEI. This CDR3 has 14 amino acids. Trimming removed 5 bases from V and 2 bases from J, with 13 bases in between. In DNA, the CDR3 is TGTGCCAGCAGTCGACAGCTGCAGGCCTACGAGCAGTACTTC. Its translation is CASSRQLQAYEQYF.

The chain recombines TRBV4-3 with TRBJ2-4, with 7 bases identical to TRBD1. CDR1 LGHNA and CDR2 YSLEER come from the germline V gene. J lost 3 bases, V lost 0 bases, and 8 bases had no gene match. The CDR3 length is 17 residues. The chain's CDR3 is CASSQEGARTGKNIQYF. CDR3 coding DNA: TGCGCCAGCAGCCAAGAGGGGGCTCGGACAGGCAAAAACATTCAGTACTTC.

This chain connects TRBV29-1 to TRBJ1-1; the D is unclear. This CDR3 spans 13 amino acids. The V and J ends lost 3 bases and 0 bases respectively, with 8 bases between them. CDR1 is SQVTM and CDR2 is ANQGSEA in the germline V gene. CDR3 region: CSVERRLNTEAFF. The DNA of the CDR3 is TGCAGCGTTGAGCGGCGGCTGAACACTGAAGCTTTCTTT.

The J gene is TRBJ1-6, the V gene TRBV6-6; D remains unclear. The V end lost 6 bases, the J end lost 13 bases, and 13 bases lay between the germline ends. Germline CDR1 reads MNHNY; CDR2 reads SVGAGI (reference sequence). CDR3 length: 12 residues. CDR3 region: CASRDDGAPLHF. The CDR3 nucleotides read TGTGCCAGCAGAGATGACGGAGCGCCCCTCCACTTT.

This chain links TRBV7-2 with TRBJ2-3; 8 bases line up with TRBD1. The CDR3 covers 14 residues. Looked up from germline, CDR1 is SGHTA and CDR2 is FQGNSA. The ends lost 7 bases at V and 4 bases at J; junction bases unmatched: 7. CDR3 sequence reads: CASTRQGRPDTQYF. Here the CDR3 DNA reads TGTGCCAGCACGCGACAGGGGAGACCAGATACGCAGTATTTT.

This rearrangement joins TRBV14 to TRBJ1-4; no reliable D call. Trimming removed 0 bases from V and 8 bases from J, with 10 bases in between. CDR1 is SGHDN, CDR2 FVKESK, per germline. The CDR3 runs 14 residues. The CDR3 region has the DNA TGTGCCAGCAGCCAAGATGCTTCGGGGGAAAAACTGTTTTTT. Residues: CASSQDASGEKLFF.

V gene TRBV2 combines with J gene TRBJ2-7, with 10 bases fitting TRBD1. The CDR3 covers 17 residues. J gave up 3 bases and V 4 bases, and 12 bases lay outside the gene matches. CDR1 and CDR2 from the germline V gene are SNHLY and FYNNEI. The DNA for the CDR3 is TGTGCCAGCAGTGTGGAGACAGGGGGCAAGCTCCTCTACGAGCAGTACTTC. Protein: CASSVETGGKLLYEQYF.